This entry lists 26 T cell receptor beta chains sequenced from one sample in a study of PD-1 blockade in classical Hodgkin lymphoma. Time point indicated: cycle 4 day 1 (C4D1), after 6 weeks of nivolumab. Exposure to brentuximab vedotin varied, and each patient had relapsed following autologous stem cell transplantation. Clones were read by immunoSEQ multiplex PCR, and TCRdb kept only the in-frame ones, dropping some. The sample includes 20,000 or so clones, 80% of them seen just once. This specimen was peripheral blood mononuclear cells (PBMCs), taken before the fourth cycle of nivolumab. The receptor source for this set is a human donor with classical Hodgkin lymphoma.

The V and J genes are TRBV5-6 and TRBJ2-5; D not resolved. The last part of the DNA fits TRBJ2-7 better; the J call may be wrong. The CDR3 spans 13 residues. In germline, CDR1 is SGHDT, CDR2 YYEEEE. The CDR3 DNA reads TGTGCCAGCAGCTCGACCAGGACCTACGAGCAGTACTTC. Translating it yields CASSSTRTYEQYF.

The CDR3 bases are TGTGCCAGCAGCCCTTTACCAGCAAGGGGGAACACTGAAGCTTTCTTT. Translating it yields CASSPLPARGNTEAFF. The chain carries TRBV28 and TRBJ1-1, with a tentative D call TRBD1 (5 bases). Germline CDR1 MDHEN, CDR2 SYDVKM. The V and J ends lost 6 bases and 1 base respectively, with 18 bases between them. The CDR3 consists of 16 residues.

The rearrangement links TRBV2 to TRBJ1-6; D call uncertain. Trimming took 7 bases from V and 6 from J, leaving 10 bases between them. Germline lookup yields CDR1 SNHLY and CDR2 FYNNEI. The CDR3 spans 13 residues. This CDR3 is CASILTSNSPLHF. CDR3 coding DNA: TGTGCCAGCATCCTGACTAGTAATTCACCCCTCCACTTT.

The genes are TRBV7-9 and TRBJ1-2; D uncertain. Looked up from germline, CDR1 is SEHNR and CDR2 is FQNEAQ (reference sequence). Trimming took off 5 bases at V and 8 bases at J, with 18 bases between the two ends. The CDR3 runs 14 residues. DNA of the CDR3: TGTGCCAGCAGCCCTACGACGCGTGAAAAGGGCTACACCTTC. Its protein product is CASSPTTREKGYTF.

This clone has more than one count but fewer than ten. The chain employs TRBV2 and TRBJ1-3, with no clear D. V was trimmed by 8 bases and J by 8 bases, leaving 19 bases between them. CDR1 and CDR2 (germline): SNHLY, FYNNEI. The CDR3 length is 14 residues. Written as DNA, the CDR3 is TGTGCCAGCCTTCCCCGGAGCCCCGGGGACACCATATATTTT. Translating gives CASLPRSPGDTIYF.

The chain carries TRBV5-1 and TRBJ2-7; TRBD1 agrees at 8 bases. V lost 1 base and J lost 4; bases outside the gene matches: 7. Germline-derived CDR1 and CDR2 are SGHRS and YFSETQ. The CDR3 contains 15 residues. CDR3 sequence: CASSLIPGQVYEQYF. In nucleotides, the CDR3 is TGCGCCAGCAGCTTGATCCCGGGACAGGTTTACGAGCAGTACTTC.

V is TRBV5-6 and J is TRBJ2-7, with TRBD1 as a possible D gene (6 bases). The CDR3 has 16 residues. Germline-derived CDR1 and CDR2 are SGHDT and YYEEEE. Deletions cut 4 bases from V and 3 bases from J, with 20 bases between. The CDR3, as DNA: TGTGCCAGCAGCCTCGACAGGCCGGGGATCCACTACGAGCAGTACTTC. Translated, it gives CASSLDRPGIHYEQYF.

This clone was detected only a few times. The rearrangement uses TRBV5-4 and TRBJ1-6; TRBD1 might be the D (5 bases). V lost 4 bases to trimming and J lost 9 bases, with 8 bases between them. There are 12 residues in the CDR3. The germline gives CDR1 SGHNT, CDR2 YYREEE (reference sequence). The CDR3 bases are TGTGCCAGCAGCATGAGGGGTTCACCCCTCCACTTT. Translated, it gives CASSMRGSPLHF.

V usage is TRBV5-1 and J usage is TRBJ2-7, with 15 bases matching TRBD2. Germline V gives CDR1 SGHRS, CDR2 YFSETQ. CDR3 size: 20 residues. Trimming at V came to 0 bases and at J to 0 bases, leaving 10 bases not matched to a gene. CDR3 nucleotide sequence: TGCGCCAGCAGCTTGGAACTCACTGGGACTAGCGGGAGGACCTCCTACGAGCAGTACTTC. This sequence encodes CASSLELTGTSGRTSYEQYF.

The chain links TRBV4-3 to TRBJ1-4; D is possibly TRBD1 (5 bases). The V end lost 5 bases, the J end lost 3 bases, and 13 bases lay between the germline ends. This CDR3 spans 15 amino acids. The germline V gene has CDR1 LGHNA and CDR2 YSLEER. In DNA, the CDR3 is TGCGCCAGCAGCAACCCAGGGTATCCTAATGAAAAACTGTTTTTT. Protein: CASSNPGYPNEKLFF.

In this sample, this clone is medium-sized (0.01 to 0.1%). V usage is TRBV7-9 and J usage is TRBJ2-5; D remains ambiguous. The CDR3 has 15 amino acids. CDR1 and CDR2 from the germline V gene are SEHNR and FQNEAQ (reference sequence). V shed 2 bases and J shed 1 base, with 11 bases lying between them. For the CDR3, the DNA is TGTGCCAGCAGCTTACTCCCGGGCATCCAAGAGACCCAGTACTTC. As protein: CASSLLPGIQETQYF. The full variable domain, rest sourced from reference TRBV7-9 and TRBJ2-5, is DTGVSQNPRHKITKRGQNVTFRCDPISEHNRLYWYRQTLGQGPEFLTYFQNEAQLEKSRLLSDRFSAERPKGSFSTLEIQRTEQGDSAMYLCASSLLPGIQETQYFGPGTRLLVL.

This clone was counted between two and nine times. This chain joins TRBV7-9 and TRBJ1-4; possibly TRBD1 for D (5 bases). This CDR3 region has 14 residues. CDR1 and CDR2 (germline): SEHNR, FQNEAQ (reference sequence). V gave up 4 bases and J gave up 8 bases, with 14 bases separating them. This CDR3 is CASSSSESGEKLFF. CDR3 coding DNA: TGTGCCAGCAGCTCCTCGGAGTCAGGGGAAAAACTGTTTTTT.

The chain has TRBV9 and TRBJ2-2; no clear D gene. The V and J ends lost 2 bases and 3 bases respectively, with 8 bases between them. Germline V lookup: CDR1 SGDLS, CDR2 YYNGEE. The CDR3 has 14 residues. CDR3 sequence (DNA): TGTGCCAGCAGCGTCACCAGTGACACCGGGGAGCTGTTTTTT. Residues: CASSVTSDTGELFF.

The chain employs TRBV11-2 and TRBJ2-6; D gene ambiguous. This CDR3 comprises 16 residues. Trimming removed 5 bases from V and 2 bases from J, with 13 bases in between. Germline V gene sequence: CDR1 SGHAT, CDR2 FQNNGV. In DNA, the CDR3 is TGTGCCAGCAGCGCCCCACACTTAGCTGGGGCCAACGTCCTGACTTTC. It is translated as CASSAPHLAGANVLTF. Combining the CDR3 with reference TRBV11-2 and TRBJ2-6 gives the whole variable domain EAGVAQSPRYKIIEKRQSVAFWCNPISGHATLYWYQQILGQGPKLLIQFQNNGVVDDSQLPKDRFSAERLKGVDSTLKIQPAKLEDSAVYLCASSAPHLAGANVLTFGAGSRLTVL.

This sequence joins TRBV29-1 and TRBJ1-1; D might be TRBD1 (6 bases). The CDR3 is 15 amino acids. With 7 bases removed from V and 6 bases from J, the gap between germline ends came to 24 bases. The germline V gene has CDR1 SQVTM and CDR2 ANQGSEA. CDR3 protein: CSARGRGARSPEAFF. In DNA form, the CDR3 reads TGCAGCGCCCGGGGGCGGGGGGCGCGATCCCCTGAAGCTTTCTTT.

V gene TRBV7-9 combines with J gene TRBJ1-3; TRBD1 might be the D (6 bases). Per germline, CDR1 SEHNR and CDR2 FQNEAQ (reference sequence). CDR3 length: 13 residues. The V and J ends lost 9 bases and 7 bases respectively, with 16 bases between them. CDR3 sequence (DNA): TGTGCCAGGGGTCCGGACAGTTCCAACACCATATATTTT. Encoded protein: CARGPDSSNTIYF.

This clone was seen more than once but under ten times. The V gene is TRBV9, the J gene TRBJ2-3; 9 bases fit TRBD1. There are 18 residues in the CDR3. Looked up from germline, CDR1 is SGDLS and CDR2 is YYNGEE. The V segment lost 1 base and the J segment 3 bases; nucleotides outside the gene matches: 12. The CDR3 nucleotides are TGTGCCAGCAGCGTACTAGGTGGAGGGACAGGGAATACAGATACGCAGTATTTT. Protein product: CASSVLGGGTGNTDTQYF. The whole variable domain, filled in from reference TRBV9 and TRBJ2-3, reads DSGVTQTPKHLITATGQRVTLRCSPRSGDLSVYWYQQSLDQGLQFLIQYYNGEERAKGNILERFSAQQFPDLHSELNLSSLELGDSALYFCASSVLGGGTGNTDTQYFGPGTRLTVL.

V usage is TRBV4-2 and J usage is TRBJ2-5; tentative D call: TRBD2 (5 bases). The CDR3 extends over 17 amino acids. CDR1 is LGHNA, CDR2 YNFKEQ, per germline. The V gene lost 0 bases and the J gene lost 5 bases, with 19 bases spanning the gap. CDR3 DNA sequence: TGTGCCAGCAGCCAAGATCTAGTCGGGGAAAACGGGGAGACCCAGTACTTC. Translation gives CASSQDLVGENGETQYF.

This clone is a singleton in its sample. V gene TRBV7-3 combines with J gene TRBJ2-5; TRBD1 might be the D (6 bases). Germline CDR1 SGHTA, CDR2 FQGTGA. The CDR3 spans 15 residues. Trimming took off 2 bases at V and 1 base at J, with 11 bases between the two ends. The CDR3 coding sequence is TGTGCCAGCAGCTTACAGGCACAGGGCCAAGAGACCCAGTACTTC. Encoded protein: CASSLQAQGQETQYF. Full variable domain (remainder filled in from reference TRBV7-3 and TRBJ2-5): GAGVSQTPSNKVTEKGKYVELRCDPISGHTALYWYRQSLGQGPEFLIYFQGTGAADDSGLPNDRFFAVRPEGSVSTLKIQRTERGDSAVYLCASSLQAQGQETQYFGPGTRLLVL.

The CDR3 loop is CASRETGGAYGYTF. CDR3 DNA sequence: TGTGCCAGCAGGGAGACAGGGGGCGCGTATGGCTACACCTTC. The gene calls are TRBV7-2 and TRBJ1-2, with 10 bases identical to TRBD1. CDR1 is SGHTA, CDR2 FQGNSA, per germline. V shed 6 bases and J 5 bases; nucleotides not matched to a gene: 6. This CDR3 spans 14 amino acids.

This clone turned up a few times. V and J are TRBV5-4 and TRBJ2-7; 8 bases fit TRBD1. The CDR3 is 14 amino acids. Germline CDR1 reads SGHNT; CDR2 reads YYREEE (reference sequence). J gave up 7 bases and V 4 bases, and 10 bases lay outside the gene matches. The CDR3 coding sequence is TGTGCCAGCAGCCCGACAGGGGCCCCGAGGGAGCAGTACTTC. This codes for CASSPTGAPREQYF.

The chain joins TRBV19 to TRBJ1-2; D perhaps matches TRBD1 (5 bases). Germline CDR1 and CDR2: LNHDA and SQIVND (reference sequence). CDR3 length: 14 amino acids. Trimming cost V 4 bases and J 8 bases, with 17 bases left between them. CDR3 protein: CASSSGTSWIGYTF. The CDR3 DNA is TGTGCCAGTAGTAGTGGGACCTCATGGATAGGCTACACCTTC.

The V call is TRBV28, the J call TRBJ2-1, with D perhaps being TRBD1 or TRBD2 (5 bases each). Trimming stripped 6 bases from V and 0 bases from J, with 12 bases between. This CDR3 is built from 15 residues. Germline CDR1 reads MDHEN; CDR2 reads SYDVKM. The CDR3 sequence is CASRDWDGSYNEQFF. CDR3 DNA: TGTGCCAGCAGAGATTGGGACGGCTCCTACAATGAGCAGTTCTTC.

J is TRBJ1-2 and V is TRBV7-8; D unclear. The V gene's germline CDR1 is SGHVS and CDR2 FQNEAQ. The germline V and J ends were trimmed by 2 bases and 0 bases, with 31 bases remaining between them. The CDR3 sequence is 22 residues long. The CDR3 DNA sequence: TGTGCCAGCAGCTTAAACTGGATAGTGTCAGCACTCGCCAAAAGAACTAACTATGGCTACACCTTC. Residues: CASSLNWIVSALAKRTNYGYTF.

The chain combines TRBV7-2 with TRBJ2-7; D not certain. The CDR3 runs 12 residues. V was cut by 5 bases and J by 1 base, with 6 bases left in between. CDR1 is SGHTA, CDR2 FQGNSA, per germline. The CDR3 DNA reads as TGTGCCAGCAGCCATGGGTCCTACGAGCAGTACTTC. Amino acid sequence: CASSHGSYEQYF.

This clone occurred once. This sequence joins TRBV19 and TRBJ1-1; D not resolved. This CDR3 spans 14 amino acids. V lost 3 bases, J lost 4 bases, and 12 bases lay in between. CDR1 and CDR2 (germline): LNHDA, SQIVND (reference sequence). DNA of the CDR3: TGTGCCAGTAGTATTTTAACCTGGGGCACTGAAGCTTTCTTT. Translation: CASSILTWGTEAFF.